This entry is about one TCR beta chain. V shed 4 bases, J shed 4 bases, and the junction held 11 bases outside the gene matches. In germline, CDR1 is SGHRS, CDR2 YFSETQ. The CDR3 runs to 16 residues. This entry belongs to a study of control samples from healthy donors and cancer patients. This table comes from immunoSEQ multiplex PCR, and its TCRdb copy is limited to in-frame clones, with some not included. This table holds roughly 98,000 clones, approximately 78% found once. The sequenced sample consisted of blood. This receptor was identified in a woman in her fifties or sixties in good health. The chain carries TRBV5-1 and TRBJ2-5; 9 bases align to TRBD2. For the CDR3, the DNA is TGCGCCAGCAGCAGAAATCCTAGCGGGAAGACAGAGACCCAGTACTTC. The encoded protein is CASSRNPSGKTETQYF.